A selection of T cell receptor beta chains follows, all from one sample in a study of regulatory and conventional T cells in RAG deficiency. The assay was immunoSEQ multiplex PCR, and TCRdb's table has in-frame clones only and misses some. Of tens of thousands of clones in the sample, over 80% were seen once. This sample was shared with a second study, whose subject was regulatory T cells.

The specimen was CD8+ T cells sorted from blood. Every receptor here comes from a human donor in good health. Each CDR3 is given with its conserved first and last residue. Fields, in order: D gene, clone size, J gene, V gene, CDR3 DNA, CDR3 protein. The D gene is left open where the match is weak. Clone size appears in some rows only: once, few, many, or a class for an expanded clone.

D gene: TRBD1; clone size: -; J gene: TRBJ2-2; V gene: TRBV4-2; CDR3 DNA: TGTGCCAGCAGCTTGGACAGGGAAGGACCGAACACCGGGGAGCTGTTTTTT; CDR3 protein: CASSLDREGPNTGELFF
D gene: -; clone size: -; J gene: TRBJ2-5; V gene: TRBV4-1; CDR3 DNA: TGCGCCAGCAGCCAAGATGAAGGGAGGGAGACCCAGTACTTC; CDR3 protein: CASSQDEGRETQYF
D gene: -; clone size: -; J gene: TRBJ1-6; V gene: TRBV6-5; CDR3 DNA: TGTGCCAGCACCCTGTTCAGGGGTGAAAATTCACCCCTCCACTTT; CDR3 protein: CASTLFRGENSPLHF
D gene: TRBD1; clone size: -; J gene: TRBJ1-1; V gene: TRBV6-6; CDR3 DNA: TGTGCCAGCAGCCAAGGGACAGCCGACACTGAAGCTTTCTTT; CDR3 protein: CASSQGTADTEAFF
D gene: -; clone size: -; J gene: TRBJ1-1; V gene: TRBV2; CDR3 DNA: TGTGCCAGCAGTGTAGGACGTATGAACACTGAAGCTTTCTTT; CDR3 protein: CASSVGRMNTEAFF
D gene: TRBD2; clone size: -; J gene: TRBJ2-1; V gene: TRBV11-2; CDR3 DNA: TGTGCCAGCAGCGTAAACGGACGGGGGGGGAGGGGCTCCTACAATGAGCAGTTCTTC; CDR3 protein: CASSVNGRGGRGSYNEQFF
D gene: -; clone size: -; J gene: TRBJ1-2; V gene: TRBV10-2; CDR3 DNA: TGCGCCAGCGGACCATCTTTTTCCCCTGTCCCTTATGGCTACACCTTC; CDR3 protein: CASGPSFSPVPYGYTF
D gene: -; clone size: -; J gene: TRBJ1-2; V gene: TRBV30; CDR3 DNA: TGTGCCTGGAGGGGCAGCGCTATTGGCTACACCTTC; CDR3 protein: CAWRGSAIGYTF
D gene: -; clone size: -; J gene: TRBJ2-1; V gene: TRBV11-2; CDR3 DNA: TGTGCCAGCAGCTCCGCACGCAATGAGCAGTTCTTC; CDR3 protein: CASSSARNEQFF
D gene: TRBD2; clone size: -; J gene: TRBJ2-7; V gene: TRBV5-6; CDR3 DNA: TGTGCCAGCAGCCTCGCTAGCGGGTCTCGGTACGAGCAGTACTTC; CDR3 protein: CASSLASGSRYEQYF
D gene: -; clone size: -; J gene: TRBJ1-1; V gene: TRBV28; CDR3 DNA: TGTGCCAGCAGTTGGACCGGGACGGTGAACACTGAAGCTTTCTTT; CDR3 protein: CASSWTGTVNTEAFF
D gene: -; clone size: large; J gene: TRBJ2-1; V gene: TRBV18; CDR3 DNA: TGTGCCAGCTCACCAGAAAGGAGGGTCGGTGAGCAGTTCTTC; CDR3 protein: CASSPERRVGEQFF